This TCR beta chain was captured in a study of Ad26.COV2.S vaccination and SARS-CoV-2 variants. Looking at the study overall: Doses of Ad26.COV2.S were injected into muscle once or twice, 56 days apart. Notes on the study in general: Similar non-spike TCR breadth was seen in vaccine and placebo recipients. Estimates derived from TCR breadth and depth analyses may have underestimated total T cell responses. Spike-specific CD8+ and CD4+ T cell responses reportedly showed substantial breadth after vaccination.

The CDR3 length is 14 residues. Between the trimmed V and J ends, which lost 4 bases and 4 bases, there was a span of 8 bases. Germline V gene data show CDR1 as LGHDT and CDR2 as YNNKEL (reference sequence). Treatment here: around 19 received Ad26.COV2.S at low or high dose, single or two shots; five or six received placebo; per-sample allocation not given. The study sampled participants on day 63 after the first vaccine or placebo injection. To note about this clone: The antigen is unknown.

Assay: immunoSEQ multiplex PCR; the TCRdb copy retains only in-frame clones and omits some. In the table there are about 400,000 clones, 88% of which are singletons. The sequence was collected from a person between 18 and 65 years old who received the Ad26.COV2.S COVID-19 vaccine or a placebo. The sequenced sample was peripheral blood, obtained in a trial of Ad26.COV2.S vaccine versus placebo. The chain couples TRBV3-1 (or the pseudogene TRBV3-2) to TRBJ1-6; D ambiguous. The CDR3 DNA sequence: TGTGCCAGCAGCCGTTGGGCATATAATTCACCCCTCCACTTT. Its translation: CASSRWAYNSPLHF.